This T cell receptor (beta chain) was retrieved from a study of blood T cell repertoires in COVID-19. About the study: From the United States, Italy and Spain came samples of acute and convalescent COVID-19.

V was clipped by 5 bases and J by 0 bases, with 11 bases between them. The CDR3 contains 15 residues. Germline values: CDR1 SGHTA, CDR2 FQGNSA. In the original analysis: Estimates of nucleated cell counts were drawn from the amplification of reference gene primers. Clones were read by immunoSEQ multiplex PCR, and TCRdb kept only the in-frame ones, dropping some. V and J calls and clone size are given by that table; D and trimming were obtained from the DNA. The table has 110,000 or so clones, 80% to 90% seen once. The receptor was isolated from a man in his forties or fifties with acute or convalescent COVID-19. The chain combines TRBV7-2 with TRBJ1-3; no definite D call. Sequencing was performed on peripheral blood. The CDR3 region is CASSPRVGSGNTIYF. The CDR3 nucleotides read TGTGCCAGCAGCCCCCGGGTCGGCTCTGGAAACACCATATATTTT. The full variable domain, with the rest looked up from reference TRBV7-2 and TRBJ1-3, is GAGVSQSPSNKVTEKGKDVELRCDPISGHTALYWYRQSLGQGLEFLIYFQGNSAPDKSGLPSDRFSAERTGGSVSTLTIQRTQQEDSAVYLCASSPRVGSGNTIYFGEGSWLTVV.